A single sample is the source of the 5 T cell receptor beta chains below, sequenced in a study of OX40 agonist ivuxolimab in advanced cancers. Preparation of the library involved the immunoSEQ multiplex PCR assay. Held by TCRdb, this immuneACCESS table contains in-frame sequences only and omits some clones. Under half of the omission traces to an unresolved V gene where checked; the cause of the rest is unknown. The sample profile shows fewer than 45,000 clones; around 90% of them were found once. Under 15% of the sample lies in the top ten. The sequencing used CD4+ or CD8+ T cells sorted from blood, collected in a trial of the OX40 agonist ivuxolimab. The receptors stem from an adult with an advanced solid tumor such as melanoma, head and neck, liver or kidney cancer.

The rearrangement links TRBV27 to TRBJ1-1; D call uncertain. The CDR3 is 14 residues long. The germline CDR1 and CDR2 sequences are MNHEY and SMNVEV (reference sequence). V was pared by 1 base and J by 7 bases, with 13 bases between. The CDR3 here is CASSLLLSSSEAFF. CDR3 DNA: TGTGCCAGCAGTTTATTGCTTTCGTCTAGTGAAGCTTTCTTT.

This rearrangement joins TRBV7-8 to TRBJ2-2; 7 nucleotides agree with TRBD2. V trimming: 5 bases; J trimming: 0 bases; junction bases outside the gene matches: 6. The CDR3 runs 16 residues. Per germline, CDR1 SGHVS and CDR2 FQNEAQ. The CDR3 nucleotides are TGTGCCAGCAGCCAGACTAGCAGGTCGAACACCGGGGAGCTGTTTTTT. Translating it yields CASSQTSRSNTGELFF.

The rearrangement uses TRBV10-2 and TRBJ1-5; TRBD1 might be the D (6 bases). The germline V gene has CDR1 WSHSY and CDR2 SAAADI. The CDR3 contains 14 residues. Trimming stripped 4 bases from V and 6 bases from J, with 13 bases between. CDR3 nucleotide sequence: TGCGCCAGCAGTGCTTACAGGGAGGTTCAGCCCCAGCATTTT. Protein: CASSAYREVQPQHF.

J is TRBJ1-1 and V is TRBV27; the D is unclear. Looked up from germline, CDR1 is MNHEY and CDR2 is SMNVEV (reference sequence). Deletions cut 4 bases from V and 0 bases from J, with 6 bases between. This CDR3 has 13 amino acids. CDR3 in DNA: TGTGCCAGCAGTTATACAGTGAACACTGAAGCTTTCTTT. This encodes CASSYTVNTEAFF.

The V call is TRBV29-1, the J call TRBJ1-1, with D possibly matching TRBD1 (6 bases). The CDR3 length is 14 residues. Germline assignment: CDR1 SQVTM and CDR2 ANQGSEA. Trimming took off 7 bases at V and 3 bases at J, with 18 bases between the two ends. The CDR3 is CSASFGGADTEAFF. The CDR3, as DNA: TGCAGCGCATCATTCGGGGGCGCGGACACTGAAGCTTTCTTT.